The clone carrying this T cell receptor (beta chain) was recorded only once. The data originate from a study of blood T cell repertoires in COVID-19. Whole-study context: There were acute and convalescent COVID-19 samples, and they came from the United States, Italy and Spain. Sources were T cells, B-cell-depleted T cells, or PBMCs; the material itself was cDNA or gDNA.

Per the original data handling: Reference gene primer amplification yielded estimated nucleated cell counts. Profiled with immunoSEQ multiplex PCR; TCRdb holds only in-frame clones, not every one. The V and J calls and clone size were taken over from that table, and D and trimming were inferred from the DNA. This sample has tens of thousands of clones, with more than 75% found just once. V was pared by 6 bases and J by 2 bases, with 10 bases between. CDR1 and CDR2 from the germline V gene are MNHEY and SVGAGI. The CDR3 has 13 amino acids. The chain combines TRBV6-5 with TRBJ1-2; D uncertain. Sample: peripheral blood. This receptor was taken from a woman of 80 years or more with acute or convalescent COVID-19. The CDR3 DNA sequence: TGTGCCAGCAGACCCGGGAAGAACTATGGCTACACCTTC. It encodes CASRPGKNYGYTF.